This T cell receptor (beta chain) was sequenced for a study of brain metastases from non-small cell lung cancer (dated by TCRdb to about 2019). The study in broad terms: The study profiled the immune microenvironment of paired resected primary tumors and brain metastases taken from patients with non-small-cell lung cancer.

On the study overall, not on this receptor specifically: T-cell infiltration was lower in brain metastases than in primary tumors (P < 0.001). Compared with the matched primary tumors, roughly 63% of brain metastases appeared to show expanded T-cell clones. Paired brain metastases and primary tumors largely shared TCR repertoires, although T-cell densities in the metastases were sparse.

This clone appeared once. The target of this receptor is not known. The sample holds no much larger clone one base away, and base qualities are not on file. Libraries came from the immunoSEQ multiplex PCR assay. Sequencing of the T-cell receptor beta chain repertoire was carried out together with a 770-gene immune expression panel. TCRdb limited this immuneACCESS table to in-frame rearrangements with V and J called. A share of clones is missing; checked studies link under half to unresolved V genes, and the rest is unexplained. In all, the sample holds more than 2,500 clones, and about four fifths of those were seen once. Of the sample, 18% is held by the ten largest clones. A total of 30 to 45 patients with non-small-cell lung cancer that had been surgically resected, each with specimens from both a primary tumor and a brain metastasis, made up the cohort. The tumor specimens consisted of archival formalin-fixed, paraffin-embedded tissues.

Sequences were obtained from primary lung tumor tissue. Interpreted using the paper, the cell subset or site label stands for: primary lung tumor paired with brain metastasis. The receptor comes from a donor over 35 with non-small cell lung cancer.

The CDR3 is CASSEGVFNQPQHF. The base sequence is TGTGCCAGCAGTGAAGGAGTATTCAATCAGCCCCAGCATTTT. The V and J segments used are TRBV2 and TRBJ1-5, with the D gene not confidently named. The CDR3 numbers 14 residues from cysteine through phenylalanine. Just the 42-base CDR3 DNA is kept, in frame starting at base 1. The germline V gene supplies CDR1 SNHLY and CDR2 FYNNEI. V lost 1 base and J lost 3 bases; the stretch between them is 7 bases long.